This T cell receptor (beta chain) was captured by sequencing in a study of cytotoxic CD8 clonotypes in ibrutinib-treated CLL. TCRdb's table, derived via immunoSEQ multiplex PCR, lists solely in-frame clones and lacks some. Seen here are 150,000 to 200,000 clones, about 72% observed once, and the top ten hold around 15%. The ends lost 5 bases at V and 1 base at J; junction bases unmatched: 5. This CDR3 is 16 amino acids long. Germline CDR1 and CDR2: MNHEY and SMNVEV (reference sequence). This sequence joins TRBV27 and TRBJ2-2, with 9 bases matching TRBD2. This sample comprised PBMCs, obtained after 24 months of ibrutinib treatment. The TCR comes from a human donor with chronic lymphocytic leukemia. The CDR3 here is CASSPLAGGNTGELFF. The CDR3 DNA follows: TGTGCCAGCAGTCCACTAGCGGGCGGGAACACCGGGGAGCTGTTTTTT.